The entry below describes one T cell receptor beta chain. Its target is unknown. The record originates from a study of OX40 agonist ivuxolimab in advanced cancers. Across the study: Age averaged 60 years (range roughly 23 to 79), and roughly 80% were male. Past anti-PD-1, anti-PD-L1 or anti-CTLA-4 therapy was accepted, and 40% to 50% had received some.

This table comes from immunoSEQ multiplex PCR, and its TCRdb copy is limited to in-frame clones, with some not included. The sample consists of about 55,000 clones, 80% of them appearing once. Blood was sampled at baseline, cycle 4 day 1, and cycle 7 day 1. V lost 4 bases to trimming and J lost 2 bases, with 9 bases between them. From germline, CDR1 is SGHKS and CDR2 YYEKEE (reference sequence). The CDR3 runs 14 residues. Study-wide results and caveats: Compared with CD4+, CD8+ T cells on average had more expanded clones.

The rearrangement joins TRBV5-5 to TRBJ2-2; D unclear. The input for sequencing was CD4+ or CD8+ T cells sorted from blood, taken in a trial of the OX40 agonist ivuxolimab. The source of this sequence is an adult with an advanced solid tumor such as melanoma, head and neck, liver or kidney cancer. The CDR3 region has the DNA TGTGCCAGCAGCCCCACCGGTAACACCGGGGAGCTGTTTTTT. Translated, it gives CASSPTGNTGELFF.